This T cell receptor beta chain was sequenced for a study of Graves' ophthalmopathy and Graves' hyperthyroidism. Clinicians diagnosed using symptoms, serum thyroxine, TRAb, thyroid ultrasound and orbital computed tomography. For repertoire sequencing, the TCR beta CDR3 regions were amplified from RNA transcripts. HTBI primers were used in a first-round RT-PCR, which preceded a second-round multiplex PCR. A single record per CDR3 protein comes from TCRdb applying MiXCR to the multiplex PCR reads. There are about half a million distinct CDR3 sequences in the sample; roughly 14% occur only once, and approximately 9.8% lies in the top ten. The CDR3 consists of 15 residues. J lost 6 bases, V lost 0 bases, and 5 bases had no gene match. Germline lookup yields CDR1 MRHNA and CDR2 SNTAGT.

This TCR derives from a young woman with Graves' ophthalmopathy. V is TRBV6-4 and J is TRBJ1-2; 9 nucleotides match TRBD1. Material for sequencing was blood. The CDR3 DNA follows: TGTGCCAGCAGTGACTCTACAGGGGGCTCGGATGGCTACACCTTC. As protein: CASSDSTGGSDGYTF.